The 14 T cell receptor beta chains in this list originate from one sample, sequenced in a study of blood T cells in healthy people across ages. The use of a sample-barcoded 5' primer and a J-beta primer mix characterized a second PCR of about 6 to 11 cycles. Each CDR3 protein is one row after TCRdb ran MiXCR on the 5' RACE reads. This sample has under 1,100,000 distinct CDR3 sequences, with 25% found just once. This sample also belongs to another study, concerning T cells of mothers and their children.

Sequenced material: blood. The receptors were sampled from a girl aged 2 to 9 in good health.

The rearrangement uses TRBV3-1 and TRBJ2-1; D not certain. Germline V gene data show CDR1 as LGHDT and CDR2 as YNNKEL (reference sequence). This CDR3 has 14 residues. V lost 2 bases and J 5 bases, leaving 10 bases between the germline ends. CDR3 in amino acids: CASSQTIPNNEQFF. In DNA, the CDR3 is TGTGCCAGCAGCCAAACGATACCCAACAATGAGCAGTTCTTC.

The V gene is TRBV12-3 or TRBV12-4, the J gene TRBJ1-5, with D uncertain. The V end was cut by 3 bases, the J end by 2 bases, with 8 bases between. The CDR3 runs to 14 residues. The CDR3 loop reads CASSLSGRNQPQHF. CDR3 nucleotide sequence: TGTGCCAGCAGTTTGTCTGGACGCAATCAGCCCCAGCATTTT.

This chain joins TRBV11-2 and TRBJ2-5; TRBD2 matches 7 bases. The last part of the DNA fits TRBJ2-7 better; the J call may be wrong. The CDR3 length is 12 residues. Looked up from germline, CDR1 is SGHAT and CDR2 is FQNNGV. CDR3 coding DNA: TGTGCCAGCAGCTCCGGACTAGACGAGCAGTACTTC. Amino acid sequence: CASSSGLDEQYF.

The CDR3 region has the DNA TGTGCCACTGCGGCCGCGGGACTAGCGGGATTCTACAATGAGCAGTTCTTC. This sequence encodes CATAAAGLAGFYNEQFF. The chain combines TRBV6-4 with TRBJ2-1; 13 positions agree with TRBD2. The CDR3 spans 17 residues. From germline, CDR1 is MRHNA and CDR2 SNTAGT. V was pared by 10 bases and J by 3 bases, with 12 bases of the junction left unmatched.

This chain connects TRBV12-3 or TRBV12-4 to TRBJ2-1; D gene ambiguous. The J call may be incorrect, as the DNA end agrees better with TRBJ2-7. The CDR3 spans 15 residues. CDR3 bases: TGTGCCAGCAGTTTTCGTGCAAGGACCAGATACGAGCAGTACTTC. It specifies CASSFRARTRYEQYF.

There are a few counts of this clonotype. The genes are TRBV28 and TRBJ1-2; D is unresolved. Germline CDR1 and CDR2: MDHEN and SYDVKM. This CDR3 comprises 11 residues. Trimming took off 4 bases at V and 5 bases at J, with 5 bases between the two ends. CDR3 residues: CASSSFYGYTF. DNA for the CDR3: TGTGCCAGCAGTTCTTTTTATGGCTACACCTTC.

The chain links TRBV29-1 to TRBJ2-3; maybe TRBD2 (7 bases). Per germline, CDR1 SQVTM and CDR2 ANQGSEA. The CDR3 is 12 residues long. Trimming shortened V by 7 bases and J by 5 bases, and 13 bases separated the two germline ends. CDR3 residues: CSGMGGGDTQYF. CDR3 coding DNA: TGCAGCGGGATGGGAGGGGGAGATACGCAGTATTTT.

The chain uses TRBV12-3 or TRBV12-4 and TRBJ1-1; D call uncertain. This CDR3 has 14 residues. V lost 3 bases and J 4 bases, leaving 12 bases between the germline ends. CDR3 amino acids: CASSFGRKGTEAFF. Written as DNA, the CDR3 is TGTGCCAGCAGTTTCGGGAGAAAGGGCACTGAAGCTTTCTTT.

This clonotype was counted between two and nine times. Written as DNA, the CDR3 is TGTGCCAGCAGTCAACACCTGGGGCATGAAAAACTGTTTTTT. Its translation is CASSQHLGHEKLFF. The chain uses TRBV27 and TRBJ1-4; weak D call: TRBD1 (5 bases). This CDR3 is 14 amino acids long. Germline V gene lookup returns CDR1 MNHEY and CDR2 SMNVEV (reference sequence). V dropped 5 bases and J dropped 6 bases, with 13 bases sitting between them. Using reference TRBV27 and TRBJ1-4 for the parts outside the CDR3, the full variable domain is EAQVTQNPRYLITVTGKKLTVTCSQNMNHEYMSWYRQDPGLGLRQIYYSMNVEVTDKGDVPEGYKVSRKEKRNFPLILESPSPNQTSLYFCASSQHLGHEKLFFGSGTQLSVL.

This chain uses TRBV6-5 with TRBJ1-2; the D is unclear. The ends were cut back, 3 bases at V and 6 bases at J, with 23 bases in the middle. This CDR3 region has 17 residues. Germline V gives CDR1 MNHEY, CDR2 SVGAGI. The CDR3 DNA follows: TGTGCCAGCAGTTATCTCATTGATGGCGCTTATTCCAATGGCTACACCTTC. The encoded protein is CASSYLIDGAYSNGYTF.

The rearrangement joins TRBV7-9 to TRBJ2-5; no clear D gene. This CDR3 has 12 amino acids. The germline gives CDR1 SEHNR, CDR2 FQNEAQ (reference sequence). Trimming took off 5 bases at V and 4 bases at J, with 8 bases between the two ends. The CDR3 region is CASSRAVETQYF. The CDR3 DNA follows: TGTGCCAGCAGCAGGGCCGTAGAGACCCAGTACTTC.

The chain couples TRBV4-3 to TRBJ2-5; 7 bases are shared with TRBD2. J gave up 4 bases and V 0 bases, and 17 bases lay outside the gene matches. The CDR3 is 19 residues long. Germline V gene lookup returns CDR1 LGHNA and CDR2 YSLEER. This CDR3 reads CASSQDIVRDYLPGETQYF. Written as DNA, the CDR3 is TGCGCCAGCAGCCAAGATATTGTTAGGGACTACTTACCGGGAGAGACCCAGTACTTC.

This clonotype showed up just a few times. The chain recombines TRBV5-6 with TRBJ2-5, with 9 bases lining up with TRBD1. Germline V gene lookup returns CDR1 SGHDT and CDR2 YYEEEE. After removal of 4 bases from V and 7 bases from J, the junction contained 8 bases not matched to a gene. The CDR3 spans 14 residues. CDR3 DNA: TGTGCCAGCAGCGTGGGACAGGGCCACCTGACCCAGTACTTC. Its protein is CASSVGQGHLTQYF.

This clonotype was observed a few times. The chain joins TRBV20-1 to TRBJ2-1; the match to TRBD2 covers 10 bases. This CDR3 has 15 amino acids. The germline V gene encodes CDR1 DFQATT and CDR2 SNEGSKA (reference sequence). V was clipped by 5 bases and J by 0 bases; unmatched bases: 4. The DNA for the CDR3 is TGCAGTGCTTCTAGCGGGAGTTTCTCCTACAATGAGCAGTTCTTC. This translates into CSASSGSFSYNEQFF.